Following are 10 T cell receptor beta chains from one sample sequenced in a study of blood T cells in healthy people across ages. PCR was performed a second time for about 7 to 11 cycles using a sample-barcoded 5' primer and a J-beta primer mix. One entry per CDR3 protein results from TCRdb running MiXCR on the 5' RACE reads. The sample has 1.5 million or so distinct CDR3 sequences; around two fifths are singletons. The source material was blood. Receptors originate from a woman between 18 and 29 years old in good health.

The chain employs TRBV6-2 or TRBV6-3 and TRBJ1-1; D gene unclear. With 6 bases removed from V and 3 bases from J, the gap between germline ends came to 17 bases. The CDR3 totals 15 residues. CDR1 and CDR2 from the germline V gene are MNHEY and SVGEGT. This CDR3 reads CASSGFKGGHTEAFF. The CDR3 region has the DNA TGTGCCAGCAGCGGGTTTAAGGGTGGACACACTGAAGCTTTCTTT.

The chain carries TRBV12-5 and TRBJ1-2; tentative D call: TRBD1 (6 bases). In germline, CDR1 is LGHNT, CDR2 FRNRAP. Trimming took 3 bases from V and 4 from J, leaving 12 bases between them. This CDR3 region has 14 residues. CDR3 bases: TGTGCTAGTGGTTTCGCAGGACAGAGCTATGGCTACACCTTC. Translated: CASGFAGQSYGYTF.

CDR3 protein: CASSFSGTGGNQPQHF. In nucleotides, the CDR3 is TGTGCCAGCAGTTTCAGCGGGACAGGTGGCAATCAGCCCCAGCATTTT. The chain is built from TRBV28 and TRBJ1-5; 8 bases are a match to TRBD1. Trimming cost V 3 bases and J 2 bases; bases outside gene matches: 6. The CDR3 loop spans 16 amino acids. CDR1 is MDHEN, CDR2 SYDVKM, per germline.

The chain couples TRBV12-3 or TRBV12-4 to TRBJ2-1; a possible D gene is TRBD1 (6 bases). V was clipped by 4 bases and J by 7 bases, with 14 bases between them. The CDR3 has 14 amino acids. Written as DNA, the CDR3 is TGTGCCAGCAGTTGGGTAAGGGGGAAGAATGAGCAGTTCTTC. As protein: CASSWVRGKNEQFF.

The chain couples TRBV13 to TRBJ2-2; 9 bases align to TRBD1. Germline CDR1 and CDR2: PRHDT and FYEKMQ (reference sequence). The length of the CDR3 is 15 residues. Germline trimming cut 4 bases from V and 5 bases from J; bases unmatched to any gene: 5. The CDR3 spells CASSSGTGNTGELFF. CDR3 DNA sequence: TGTGCCAGCAGCTCTGGGACAGGGAATACCGGGGAGCTGTTTTTT.

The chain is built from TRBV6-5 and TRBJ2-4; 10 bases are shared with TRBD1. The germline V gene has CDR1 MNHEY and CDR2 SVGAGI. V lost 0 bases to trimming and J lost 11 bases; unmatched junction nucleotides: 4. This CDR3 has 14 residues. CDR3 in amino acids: CASSYSAGQGVQYF. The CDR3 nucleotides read TGTGCCAGCAGTTACTCCGCCGGACAGGGGGTTCAGTACTTC.

CDR3 sequence: CASSSSRSGLGSRGYTF. The CDR3 nucleotides read TGTGCCAGCAGCTCCTCACGGTCAGGGCTCGGATCCCGTGGCTACACCTTC. The genes are TRBV7-9 and TRBJ1-2; the D gene is possibly TRBD1 (5 bases). CDR1 SEHNR and CDR2 FQNEAQ come from the germline V gene (reference sequence). V dropped 4 bases and J dropped 7 bases, with 25 bases sitting between them. The CDR3 is 17 amino acids.

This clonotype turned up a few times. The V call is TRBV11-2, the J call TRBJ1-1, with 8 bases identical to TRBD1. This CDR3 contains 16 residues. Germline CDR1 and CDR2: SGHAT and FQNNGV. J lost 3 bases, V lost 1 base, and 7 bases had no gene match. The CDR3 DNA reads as TGTGCCAGCAGCTTAGCCGTCGACAGGGGTGACACTGAAGCTTTCTTT. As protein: CASSLAVDRGDTEAFF. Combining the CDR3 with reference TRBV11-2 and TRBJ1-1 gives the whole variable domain EAGVAQSPRYKIIEKRQSVAFWCNPISGHATLYWYQQILGQGPKLLIQFQNNGVVDDSQLPKDRFSAERLKGVDSTLKIQPAKLEDSAVYLCASSLAVDRGDTEAFFGQGTRLTVV.

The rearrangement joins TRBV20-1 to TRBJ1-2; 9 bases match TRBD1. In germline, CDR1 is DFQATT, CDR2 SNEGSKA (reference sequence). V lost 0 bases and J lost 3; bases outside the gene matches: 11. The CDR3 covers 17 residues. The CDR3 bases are TGCAGTGCTAGAGATCGGCTGAGGGACAGGGTTGACTATGGCTACACCTTC. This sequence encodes CSARDRLRDRVDYGYTF.

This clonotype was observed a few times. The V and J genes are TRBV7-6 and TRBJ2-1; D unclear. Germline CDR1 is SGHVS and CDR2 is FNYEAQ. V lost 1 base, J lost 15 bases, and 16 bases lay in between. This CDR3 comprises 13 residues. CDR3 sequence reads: CASSLDPAGLPFF. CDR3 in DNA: TGTGCCAGCAGCTTAGATCCCGCAGGTCTACCGTTCTTC.